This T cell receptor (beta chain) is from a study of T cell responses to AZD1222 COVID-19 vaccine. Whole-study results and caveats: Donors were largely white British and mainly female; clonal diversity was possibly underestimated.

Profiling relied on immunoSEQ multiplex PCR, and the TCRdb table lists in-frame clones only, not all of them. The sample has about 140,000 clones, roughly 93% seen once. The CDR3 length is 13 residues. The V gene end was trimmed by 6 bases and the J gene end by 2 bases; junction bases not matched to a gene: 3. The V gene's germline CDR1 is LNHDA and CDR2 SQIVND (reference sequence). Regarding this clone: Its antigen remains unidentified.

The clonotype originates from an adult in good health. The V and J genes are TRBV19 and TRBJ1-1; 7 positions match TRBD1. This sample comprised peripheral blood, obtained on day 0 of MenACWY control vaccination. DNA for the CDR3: TGTGCCAGTAGAAACAGGGGAAACACTGAAGCTTTCTTT. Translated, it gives CASRNRGNTEAFF.